Below, 26 T cell receptor beta chains from the same sample are listed, as sequenced in a study of HIV-infected patients and healthy controls. cDNA was made from 500 ng RNA using alpha and beta constant primers. Alpha and beta chain libraries were made separately by chain-specific third strand synthesis with multiplexing indices. TCRdb redid the calling of the 5' RACE reads with MiXCR, one entry per CDR3 protein. The sample consists of 9,500 to 15,000 distinct CDR3 sequences, 8% to 9.5% of them appearing once. No cell fractionation was done, so the repertoire covers all unsorted peripheral blood T cells. The source material was blood, sampled before antiretroviral therapy. The receptors stem from an adult with HIV infection. The donor label of this sample is uncertain.

The table lists this clonotype with many counts. This chain links TRBV5-1 with TRBJ1-5, with D uncertain. The CDR3 is 13 amino acids. Germline CDR1 and CDR2: SGHRS and YFSETQ. Trimming shortened V by 4 bases and J by 0 bases, and 5 bases separated the two germline ends. The CDR3 loop is CASSQDSNQPQHF. CDR3 nucleotides: TGCGCCAGCAGCCAAGATAGCAATCAGCCCCAGCATTTT.

At least ten counts were recorded for this clonotype. This sequence joins TRBV13 and TRBJ2-1; TRBD2 matches 13 bases. The CDR3 loop spans 17 amino acids. Germline CDR1 PRHDT, CDR2 FYEKMQ (reference sequence). The V gene end was trimmed by 6 bases and the J gene end by 7 bases; junction bases not matched to a gene: 12. The CDR3 loop reads CASSSAATSGRYNEQFF. The CDR3 DNA follows: TGTGCCAGCAGTTCCGCCGCGACTAGCGGGAGGTATAATGAGCAGTTCTTC.

This clonotype was recorded at least ten times. The CDR3 sequence: CASSLGLHGNTEAFF. The CDR3 coding sequence is TGTGCCAGCAGCTTGGGTCTTCATGGGAACACTGAAGCTTTCTTT. The chain carries TRBV5-6 and TRBJ1-1; D remains ambiguous. Trimming shortened V by 0 bases and J by 1 base, and 10 bases separated the two germline ends. Per the germline V gene, CDR1 is SGHDT and CDR2 is YYEEEE. This CDR3 is built from 15 residues.

In its sample, this clonotype was seen many times. The V and J genes are TRBV5-4 and TRBJ1-3; D remains ambiguous. The CDR3 loop spans 16 amino acids. Germline CDR1 reads SGHNT; CDR2 reads YYREEE (reference sequence). Trimming removed 4 bases at V and 2 bases at J, with 16 bases between. CDR3: CASSMSHTAPGNTIYF. The CDR3 DNA sequence: TGTGCCAGCAGCATGAGCCACACGGCCCCTGGAAACACCATATATTTT. The full variable domain, in which reference TRBV5-4 and TRBJ1-3 provide the parts outside the CDR3, is ETGVTQSPTHLIKTRGQQVTLRCSSQSGHNTVSWYQQALGQGPQFIFQYYREEENGRGNFPPRFSGLQFPNYSSELNVNALELDDSALYLCASSMSHTAPGNTIYFGEGSWLTVV.

This clonotype showed up many times. The chain has TRBV30 and TRBJ1-4, with 8 positions matching TRBD1. Germline-derived CDR1 and CDR2 are GTSNPN and SVGIG (reference sequence). V gave up 3 bases and J gave up 8 bases; unmatched junction bases: 8. There are 14 residues in the CDR3. In nucleotides, the CDR3 is TGTGCCTGGAGCACCGGGACAGGACTGGAAAAACTGTTTTTT. Residues: CAWSTGTGLEKLFF. Filled out from reference TRBV30 and TRBJ1-4, the complete variable domain reads SQTIHQWPATLVQPVGSPLSLECTVEGTSNPNLYWYRQAAGRGLQLLFYSVGIGQISSEVPQNLSASRPQDRQFILSSKKLLLSDSGFYLCAWSTGTGLEKLFFGSGTQLSVL.

The J gene is TRBJ2-3, the V gene TRBV5-4, with TRBD2 matching 10 bases. V shed 4 bases, J shed 6 bases, and the junction held 8 bases outside the gene matches. The germline gives CDR1 SGHNT, CDR2 YYREEE (reference sequence). The CDR3 contains 15 residues. CDR3 amino acids: CASSIQAGGPDTQYF. The CDR3 region has the DNA TGTGCCAGCAGCATTCAAGCGGGAGGGCCGGATACGCAGTATTTT.

This clonotype was detected ten times or more. The chain joins TRBV7-7 to TRBJ1-1; D unresolved. This CDR3 is 13 amino acids long. V was clipped by 1 base and J by 1 base, with 4 bases between them. Germline CDR1 and CDR2: SSHAT and FNYEAQ (reference sequence). DNA for the CDR3: TGTGCCAGCAGCTTAGACAAGAACACTGAAGCTTTCTTT. Its translation: CASSLDKNTEAFF.

The rearrangement uses TRBV7-6 and TRBJ2-3, with TRBD1 matching over 10 bases. The length of the CDR3 is 19 residues. Trimming took 0 bases from V and 0 from J; bases not matched to a gene: 9. Germline V CDR1 and CDR2: SGHVS, FNYEAQ. CDR3 sequence: CASSLAPGQGLSSTDTQYF. The CDR3 coding sequence is TGTGCCAGCAGCTTAGCCCCGGGACAGGGGTTATCTAGCACAGATACGCAGTATTTT.

In its sample, this clonotype was seen many times. The V call is TRBV4-2, the J call TRBJ2-5; TRBD2 matches 7 bases. Per the germline V gene, CDR1 is LGHNA and CDR2 is YNFKEQ. V was pared by 1 base and J by 2 bases, with 4 bases of the junction left unmatched. The CDR3 runs 15 residues. The CDR3 bases are TGTGCCAGCAGCCAAGGGCTAGCGGATCAAGAGACCCAGTACTTC. Translated, it gives CASSQGLADQETQYF.

Many counts were recorded for this clonotype. This chain uses TRBV19 with TRBJ1-5; D may be TRBD1 (5 bases). The V end lost 5 bases, the J end lost 0 bases, and 11 bases lay between the germline ends. CDR1 is LNHDA and CDR2 is SQIVND in the germline V gene (reference sequence). The CDR3 loop spans 15 amino acids. CDR3 in DNA: TGTGCCAGTAGTCCATTGGGGGTTAGCAATCAGCCCCAGCATTTT. It yields the protein CASSPLGVSNQPQHF.

This clonotype was counted many times. The V and J genes are TRBV7-6 and TRBJ1-4; D remains unclear. This CDR3 spans 12 amino acids. Germline V CDR1 and CDR2: SGHVS, FNYEAQ. Trimming left V 3 bases short and J 10 bases short, with 9 bases between. In DNA form, the CDR3 reads TGTGCCAGCAGCTTCCCCGAAGGAAAACTGTTTTTT. Its translation: CASSFPEGKLFF.

The genes are TRBV6-5 and TRBJ2-3; D unclear. Trimming left V 2 bases short and J 3 bases short, with 9 bases between. Looked up from germline, CDR1 is MNHEY and CDR2 is SVGAGI. CDR3 size: 14 residues. The CDR3 region is CASSYDKTTDTQYF. CDR3 bases: TGTGCCAGCAGTTACGACAAAACGACAGATACGCAGTATTTT.

The sample holds many counts of this clonotype. The chain is built from TRBV7-8 and TRBJ2-1, with 9 bases matching TRBD2. Germline lookup yields CDR1 SGHVS and CDR2 FQNEAQ. The CDR3 spans 18 residues. The V segment lost 1 base and the J segment 0 bases; nucleotides outside the gene matches: 7. CDR3 in amino acids: CASSLGTSGPFSYNEQFF. The CDR3 coding sequence is TGTGCCAGCAGCTTAGGTACTAGCGGGCCGTTCTCCTACAATGAGCAGTTCTTC. The full variable domain, in which reference TRBV7-8 and TRBJ2-1 provide the parts outside the CDR3, is GAGVSQSPRYKVAKRGQDVALRCDPISGHVSLFWYQQALGQGPEFLTYFQNEAQLDKSGLPSDRFFAERPEGSVSTLKIQRTQQEDSAVYLCASSLGTSGPFSYNEQFFGPGTRLTVL.

V is TRBV7-9 and J is TRBJ2-1; no clear D. V lost 6 bases, J lost 0 bases, and 18 bases lay in between. Germline V gives CDR1 SEHNR, CDR2 FQNEAQ (reference sequence). The CDR3 is 17 amino acids. The CDR3 loop is CASSPSYGLSSYNEQFF. The CDR3, as DNA: TGTGCCAGCAGTCCCTCTTATGGTCTCAGCTCCTACAATGAGCAGTTCTTC.

This clonotype was seen repeatedly, ten times or more. The CDR3 protein is CASSLSSGYQPQHF. The DNA of the CDR3 is TGTGCCAGCAGCCTTTCGTCGGGTTATCAGCCCCAGCATTTT. This rearrangement joins TRBV27 to TRBJ1-5; D is undetermined. Trimming removed 6 bases at V and 5 bases at J, with 14 bases between. Germline loops: CDR1 MNHEY, CDR2 SMNVEV (reference sequence). The CDR3 contains 14 residues.

This clonotype was recorded at least ten times. The CDR3 sequence: CASSLAGGREQYF. As DNA, the CDR3 is TGTGCCAGCAGCTTAGCGGGAGGGAGGGAGCAGTACTTC. This chain uses TRBV7-9 with TRBJ2-7, with 7 bases matching TRBD2. V was pared by 0 bases and J by 7 bases, with 3 bases of the junction left unmatched. This CDR3 has 13 residues. Germline-derived CDR1 and CDR2 are SEHNR and FQNEAQ (reference sequence).

This clonotype was seen many times. This chain uses TRBV5-1 with TRBJ1-4; 7 bases line up with TRBD1. The CDR3 totals 16 residues. Germline loops: CDR1 SGHRS, CDR2 YFSETQ. Trimming cost V 4 bases and J 7 bases; bases outside gene matches: 13. The CDR3 nucleotides read TGCGCCAGCAGCGTTGACAGGGTCGGAGAGGGTGAAAAACTGTTTTTT. Protein product: CASSVDRVGEGEKLFF.

This clonotype was picked up many times. The CDR3 sequence: CASTTKGGETEAFF. The CDR3 bases are TGTGCCAGCACCACGAAGGGAGGAGAAACTGAAGCTTTCTTT. The chain couples TRBV12-3 or TRBV12-4 to TRBJ1-1; D gene ambiguous. The CDR3 runs to 14 residues. With 7 bases removed from V and 5 bases from J, the gap between germline ends came to 17 bases.

This clonotype was observed many times. The J gene is TRBJ1-5, the V gene TRBV12-3 or TRBV12-4, with TRBD1 identical over 10 bases. J gave up 6 bases and V 8 bases, and 13 bases lay outside the gene matches. The length of the CDR3 is 16 residues. This CDR3 reads CASQSWTGGAVQPQHF. CDR3 sequence (DNA): TGTGCCAGCCAATCCTGGACAGGGGGAGCGGTTCAGCCCCAGCATTTT.

This clonotype was counted ten times or more. The chain combines TRBV11-2 with TRBJ1-6; 8 bases align to TRBD1. Germline CDR1 and CDR2: SGHAT and FQNNGV. The CDR3 covers 15 residues. After removal of 7 bases from V and 10 bases from J, the junction contained 12 bases not matched to a gene. The CDR3 loop is CASKLSDRVRSPLHF. CDR3 DNA: TGTGCCAGCAAGCTTTCGGACAGGGTTAGGTCACCCCTCCACTTT.

A few counts support this clonotype. This rearrangement joins TRBV5-1 to TRBJ1-5; no firm D call. Trimming removed 2 bases at V and 1 base at J, with 10 bases between. Germline V gene data show CDR1 as SGHRS and CDR2 as YFSETQ. There are 15 residues in the CDR3. CDR3 coding DNA: TGCGCCAGCAGCTTAATGGCAGGAAGCAATCAGCCCCAGCATTTT. Amino acid sequence: CASSLMAGSNQPQHF. The complete variable domain, with remaining parts taken from reference TRBV5-1 and TRBJ1-5, reads KAGVTQTPRYLIKTRGQQVTLSCSPISGHRSVSWYQQTPGQGLQFLFEYFSETQRNKGNFPGRFSGRQFSNSRSEMNVSTLELGDSALYLCASSLMAGSNQPQHFGDGTRLSIL.

This clonotype is labeled as medium-sized. V is TRBV7-9 and J is TRBJ2-1, with D perhaps TRBD2 (6 bases). This CDR3 has 15 residues. From germline, CDR1 is SEHNR and CDR2 FQNEAQ (reference sequence). V was trimmed by 5 bases and J by 8 bases, leaving 19 bases between them. The CDR3 reads CASSLLGTEGHEQFF. The CDR3 DNA reads TGTGCCAGCAGCCTCCTTGGGACGGAGGGCCATGAGCAGTTCTTC. Full variable domain (remainder filled in from reference TRBV7-9 and TRBJ2-1): DTGVSQNPRHKITKRGQNVTFRCDPISEHNRLYWYRQTLGQGPEFLTYFQNEAQLEKSRLLSDRFSAERPKGSFSTLEIQRTEQGDSAMYLCASSLLGTEGHEQFFGPGTRLTVL.

The chain carries TRBV5-1 and TRBJ1-3; a weak D match, TRBD1 (6 bases). V was clipped by 0 bases and J by 4 bases, with 8 bases between them. This CDR3 comprises 14 residues. Per the germline V gene, CDR1 is SGHRS and CDR2 is YFSETQ. The CDR3 sequence: CASSLEGQGNTIYF. CDR3 sequence (DNA): TGCGCCAGCAGCTTGGAAGGACAGGGAAACACCATATATTTT. Supplemented by reference TRBV5-1 and TRBJ1-3, the full variable domain reads KAGVTQTPRYLIKTRGQQVTLSCSPISGHRSVSWYQQTPGQGLQFLFEYFSETQRNKGNFPGRFSGRQFSNSRSEMNVSTLELGDSALYLCASSLEGQGNTIYFGEGSWLTVV.

This clonotype was detected many times. The rearrangement uses TRBV11-2 and TRBJ2-3; D is possibly TRBD2 (5 bases). From germline, CDR1 is SGHAT and CDR2 FQNNGV. The CDR3 totals 12 residues. Between the trimmed V and J ends, which lost 5 bases and 6 bases, there was a span of 9 bases. The CDR3 region is CASSGKRDTQYF. Here the CDR3 DNA reads TGTGCCAGCAGCGGGAAGCGGGATACGCAGTATTTT.

The sample holds many counts of this clonotype. The DNA for the CDR3 is TGTGCCTGGTCCGACGGGACTCTTACTGGAAACACCATATATTTT. Amino acid sequence: CAWSDGTLTGNTIYF. This sequence joins TRBV30 and TRBJ1-3, with D possibly being TRBD1 (5 bases). Trimming pared 5 bases from V and 2 bases from J, leaving 16 bases between. The germline CDR1 and CDR2 sequences are GTSNPN and SVGIG (reference sequence). The CDR3 consists of 15 residues. The full variable domain, in which reference TRBV30 and TRBJ1-3 provide the parts outside the CDR3, is SQTIHQWPATLVQPVGSPLSLECTVEGTSNPNLYWYRQAAGRGLQLLFYSVGIGQISSEVPQNLSASRPQDRQFILSSKKLLLSDSGFYLCAWSDGTLTGNTIYFGEGSWLTVV.

This clonotype occurred many times. The chain links TRBV4-3 to TRBJ1-1; D is unclear. Germline CDR1 LGHNA, CDR2 YSLEER. V lost 1 base to trimming and J lost 5 bases, with 8 bases between them. The CDR3 length is 13 residues. CDR3 loop: CASSQVRATEAFF. CDR3 bases: TGCGCCAGCAGCCAAGTCCGGGCGACTGAAGCTTTCTTT.